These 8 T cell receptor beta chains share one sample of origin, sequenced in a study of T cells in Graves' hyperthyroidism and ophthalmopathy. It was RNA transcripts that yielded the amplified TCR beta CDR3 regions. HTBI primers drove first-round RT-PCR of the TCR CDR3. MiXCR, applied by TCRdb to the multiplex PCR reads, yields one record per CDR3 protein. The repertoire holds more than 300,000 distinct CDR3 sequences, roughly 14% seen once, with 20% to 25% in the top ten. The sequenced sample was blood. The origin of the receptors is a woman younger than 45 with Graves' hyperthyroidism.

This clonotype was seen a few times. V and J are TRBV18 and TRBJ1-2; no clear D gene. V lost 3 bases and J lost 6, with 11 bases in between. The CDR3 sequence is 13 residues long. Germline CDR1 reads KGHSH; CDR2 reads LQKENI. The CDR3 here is CASSPLDSHGYTF. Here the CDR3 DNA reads TGTGCCAGCTCACCTTTAGATTCCCATGGCTACACCTTC.

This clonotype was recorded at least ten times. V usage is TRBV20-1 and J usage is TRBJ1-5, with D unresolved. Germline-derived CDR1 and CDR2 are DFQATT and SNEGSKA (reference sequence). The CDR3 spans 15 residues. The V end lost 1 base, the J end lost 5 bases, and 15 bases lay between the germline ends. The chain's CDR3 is CSARGPGQGYQPQHF. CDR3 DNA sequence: TGCAGTGCTAGAGGACCAGGTCAAGGTTATCAGCCCCAGCATTTT.

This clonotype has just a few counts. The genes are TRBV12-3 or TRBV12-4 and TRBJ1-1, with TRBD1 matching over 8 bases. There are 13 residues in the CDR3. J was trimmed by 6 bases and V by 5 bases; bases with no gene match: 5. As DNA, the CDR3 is TGTGCCAGCAGTCCGGACAGGGTGGCTGAAGCTTTCTTT. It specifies CASSPDRVAEAFF.

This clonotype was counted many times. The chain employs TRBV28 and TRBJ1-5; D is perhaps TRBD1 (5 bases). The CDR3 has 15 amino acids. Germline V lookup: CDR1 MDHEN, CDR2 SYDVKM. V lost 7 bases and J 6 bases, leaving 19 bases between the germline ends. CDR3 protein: CASTLGQGYRQPQHF. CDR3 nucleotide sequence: TGTGCCAGCACCCTCGGACAAGGCTACCGTCAGCCCCAGCATTTT.

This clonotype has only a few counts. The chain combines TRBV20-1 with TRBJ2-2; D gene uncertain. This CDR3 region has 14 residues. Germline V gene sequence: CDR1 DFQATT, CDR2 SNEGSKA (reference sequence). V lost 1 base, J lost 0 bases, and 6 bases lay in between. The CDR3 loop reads CSARVVPNTGELFF. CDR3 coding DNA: TGCAGTGCTAGAGTGGTACCGAACACCGGGGAGCTGTTTTTT.

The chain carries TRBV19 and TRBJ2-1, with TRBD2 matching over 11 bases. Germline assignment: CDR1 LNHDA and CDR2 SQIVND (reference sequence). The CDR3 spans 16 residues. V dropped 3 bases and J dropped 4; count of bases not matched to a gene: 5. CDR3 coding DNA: TGTGCCAGTAGTATCCTAGCGGGAGGAGGATACAATGAGCAGTTCTTC. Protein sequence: CASSILAGGGYNEQFF. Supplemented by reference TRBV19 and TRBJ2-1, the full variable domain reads DGGITQSPKYLFRKEGQNVTLSCEQNLNHDAMYWYRQDPGQGLRLIYYSQIVNDFQKGDIAEGYSVSREKKESFPLTVTSAQKNPTAFYLCASSILAGGGYNEQFFGPGTRLTVL.

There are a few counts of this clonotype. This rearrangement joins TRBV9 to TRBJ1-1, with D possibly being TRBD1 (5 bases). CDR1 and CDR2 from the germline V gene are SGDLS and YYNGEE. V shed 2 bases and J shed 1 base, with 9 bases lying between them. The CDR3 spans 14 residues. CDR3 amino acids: CASSVVTGNTEAFF. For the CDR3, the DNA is TGTGCCAGCAGCGTGGTAACAGGGAACACTGAAGCTTTCTTT.

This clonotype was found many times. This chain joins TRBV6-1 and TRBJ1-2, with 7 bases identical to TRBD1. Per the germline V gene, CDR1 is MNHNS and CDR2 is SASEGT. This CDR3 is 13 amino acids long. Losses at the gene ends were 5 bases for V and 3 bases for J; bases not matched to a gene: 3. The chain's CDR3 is CASSYDRDYGYTF. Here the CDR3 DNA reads TGTGCCAGCAGTTACGACAGGGACTATGGCTACACCTTC.